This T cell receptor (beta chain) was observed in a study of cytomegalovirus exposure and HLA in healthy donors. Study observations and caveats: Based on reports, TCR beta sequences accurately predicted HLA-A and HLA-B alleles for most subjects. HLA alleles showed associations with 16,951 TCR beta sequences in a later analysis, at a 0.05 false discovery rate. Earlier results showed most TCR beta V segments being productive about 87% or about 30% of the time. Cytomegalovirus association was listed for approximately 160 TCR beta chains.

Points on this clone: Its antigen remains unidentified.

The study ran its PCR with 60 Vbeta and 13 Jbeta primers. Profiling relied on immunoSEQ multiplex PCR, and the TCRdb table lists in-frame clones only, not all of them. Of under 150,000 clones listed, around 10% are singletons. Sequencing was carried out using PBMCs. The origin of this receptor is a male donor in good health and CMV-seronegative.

The CDR3 coding sequence is TGTGCCAGCTCACCCGACAGGGGTAACTATGGCTACACCTTC. It translates to CASSPDRGNYGYTF. The chain has TRBV18 and TRBJ1-2; 8 bases are shared with TRBD1. The V gene's germline CDR1 is KGHSH and CDR2 LQKENI. J lost 1 base, V lost 3 bases, and 1 base had no gene match. CDR3 length: 14 residues.